Following are 19 T cell receptor beta chains from one sample sequenced in a study of Ad26.COV2.S vaccination and SARS-CoV-2 variants. Treatment noted: some 20 received Ad26.COV2.S at low or high dose, single or two shots; 5 received placebo; per-sample allocation not given. Day 63 following the first vaccine or placebo injection was when the samples were taken. Data came from immunoSEQ multiplex PCR; TCRdb stores just in-frame clones and leaves some out. The data contain about 440,000 clones, roughly 91% of them singletons. The source material was peripheral blood, sampled in a trial of Ad26.COV2.S vaccine versus placebo. Every receptor here comes from a person between 18 and 59 years old who received the Ad26.COV2.S COVID-19 vaccine or a placebo.

The chain joins TRBV5-1 to TRBJ2-2; no definite D call. The germline V gene encodes CDR1 SGHRS and CDR2 YFSETQ. This CDR3 contains 16 residues. Trimming removed 0 bases at V and 0 bases at J, with 9 bases between. The CDR3 DNA reads TGCGCCAGCAGCTTGGTGGCGGTATCGAACACCGGGGAGCTGTTTTTT. Translated, it gives CASSLVAVSNTGELFF.

The chain recombines TRBV2 with TRBJ2-3; 8 positions match TRBD2. After removal of 3 bases from V and 7 bases from J, the junction contained 6 bases not matched to a gene. This CDR3 is 14 amino acids long. From germline, CDR1 is SNHLY and CDR2 FYNNEI. CDR3 in DNA: TGTGCCAGCAGTGATATAGCGGGGAGGAATACGCAGTATTTT. The encoded protein is CASSDIAGRNTQYF.

The chain carries TRBV30 and TRBJ2-7; D remains ambiguous. The V gene's germline CDR1 is GTSNPN and CDR2 SVGIG (reference sequence). The germline V and J ends were trimmed by 0 bases and 0 bases, with 6 bases remaining between them. CDR3 length: 13 amino acids. In nucleotides, the CDR3 is TGTGCCTGGAGTGTCGACCTCTCCTACGAGCAGTACTTC. It is translated as CAWSVDLSYEQYF.

The chain carries TRBV28 and TRBJ2-3, with D tentatively TRBD1 (5 bases). This CDR3 contains 13 residues. Germline CDR1 MDHEN, CDR2 SYDVKM. Trimming removed 7 bases from V and 1 base from J, with 9 bases in between. The CDR3 sequence: CASTLGRTDTQYF. CDR3 sequence (DNA): TGTGCCAGCACATTGGGGCGCACAGATACGCAGTATTTT. Looking up the rest from reference TRBV28 and TRBJ2-3 gives the full variable domain: DVKVTQSSRYLVKRTGEKVFLECVQDMDHENMFWYRQDPGLGLRLIYFSYDVKMKEKGDIPEGYSVSREKKERFSLILESASTNQTSMYLCASTLGRTDTQYFGPGTRLTVL.

The J gene is TRBJ1-3, the V gene TRBV7-3; D might be TRBD1 (6 bases). This CDR3 is built from 16 residues. CDR1 and CDR2 from the germline V gene are SGHTA and FQGTGA. V was cut by 0 bases and J by 0 bases, with 9 bases left in between. This CDR3 is CASSLTGGGSGNTIYF. The CDR3 DNA reads TGTGCCAGCAGCTTAACGGGAGGGGGCTCTGGAAACACCATATATTTT.

Worth noting for this clone: This specimen includes other DNA sequences encoding the same CDR3. The V and J genes are TRBV11-2 and TRBJ1-1; the D is unclear. Trimming pared 2 bases from V and 1 base from J, leaving 5 bases between. CDR3 length equals 13 residues. The germline V gene has CDR1 SGHAT and CDR2 FQNNGV. DNA for the CDR3: TGTGCCAGCAGCTTAAAGGGGAACACTGAAGCTTTCTTT. Translating gives CASSLKGNTEAFF.

On this clone itself: The sample contains more than one DNA sequence encoding this CDR3. The chain has TRBV3-1 (or the pseudogene TRBV3-2) and TRBJ2-2; D possibly matches TRBD1 or TRBD2 (5 bases each). This CDR3 spans 14 amino acids. Between the trimmed V and J ends, which lost 3 bases and 1 base, there was a span of 6 bases. Germline V CDR1 and CDR2: LGHDT, YNNKEL (reference sequence). The CDR3 nucleotides read TGTGCCAGCAGCCAGGGGGTGAACACCGGGGAGCTGTTTTTT. Its protein product is CASSQGVNTGELFF.

This chain uses TRBV19 with TRBJ2-7; D not certain. Germline values: CDR1 LNHDA, CDR2 SQIVND (reference sequence). The CDR3 runs 14 residues. Trimming removed 6 bases at V and 5 bases at J, with 17 bases between. CDR3 coding DNA: TGTGCCAGTAGCCTAATGGCGGAGCTCGACGAGCAGTACTTC. This encodes CASSLMAELDEQYF.

The chain couples TRBV5-1 to TRBJ2-1; 7 nucleotides align to TRBD2. The CDR3 loop spans 13 amino acids. CDR1 SGHRS and CDR2 YFSETQ come from the germline V gene. Trimming took 0 bases from V and 10 from J; bases not matched to a gene: 4. CDR3 coding DNA: TGCGCCAGCAGCTTGGCCGAGGGAGGGGAGCAGTTCTTC. Amino acid sequence: CASSLAEGGEQFF.

This rearrangement joins TRBV3-1 (or the pseudogene TRBV3-2) to TRBJ2-1; 7 bases are shared with TRBD2. Germline CDR1 is LGHDT and CDR2 is YNNKEL (reference sequence). The ends lost 1 base at V and 3 bases at J; junction bases unmatched: 6. This CDR3 is 16 amino acids long. The CDR3 DNA follows: TGTGCCAGCAGCCAAGTCCGGGACTACTACTACAATGAGCAGTTCTTC. Amino acids: CASSQVRDYYYNEQFF.

About this clone itself: Different DNA sequences within this sample yield the same CDR3. The chain couples TRBV28 to TRBJ2-7; D is ambiguous. The CDR3 contains 13 residues. Trimming left V 3 bases short and J 3 bases short, with 9 bases between. Germline CDR1 and CDR2: MDHEN and SYDVKM. CDR3 region: CASSLGRSYEQYF. DNA of the CDR3: TGTGCCAGCAGTTTGGGCCGGAGCTACGAGCAGTACTTC.

Turning to this clone: One end of the junction does not line up with germline, which may come from a read error. The chain is built from TRBV2 and TRBJ2-4; 7 bases align to TRBD2. Germline CDR1 reads SNHLY; CDR2 reads FYNNEI. This CDR3 is 13 amino acids long. CDR3 region: CVSTPLAENIQYF. Written as DNA, the CDR3 is TGTGTCAGCACCCCCCTAGCGGAAAACATTCAGTACTTC.

The chain is built from TRBV10-3 and TRBJ2-2, with a tentative D call TRBD2 (5 bases). This CDR3 comprises 16 residues. Germline loops: CDR1 ENHRY, CDR2 SYGVKD. V was cut by 1 base and J by 0 bases, with 9 bases left in between. CDR3 residues: CAISEWSGPNTGELFF. The CDR3 coding sequence is TGTGCCATCAGTGAGTGGAGCGGCCCGAACACCGGGGAGCTGTTTTTT.

The CDR3 reads CASRPGQGPYEQYF. The CDR3 region has the DNA TGCGCCAGCAGACCCGGACAGGGACCCTACGAGCAGTACTTC. V gene TRBV5-1 combines with J gene TRBJ2-7, with 8 bases lining up with TRBD1. Germline V gene lookup returns CDR1 SGHRS and CDR2 YFSETQ. The CDR3 has 14 residues. The junction had 6 bases not matched to a gene; V was cut back by 5 bases and J by 2 bases.

The J gene is TRBJ2-3, the V gene TRBV21-1. TRBV21-1 is classified as a pseudogene. CDR3 length: 18 amino acids. Here the CDR3 DNA reads TGTGCCAGCAGCAAAAGTCTTGGGGGGCGGCGGGTGACAGATACGCAGTATTTT. This codes for CASSKSLGGRRVTDTQYF.

The rearrangement uses TRBV5-1 and TRBJ2-7, with 7 bases aligning to TRBD1. J was trimmed by 5 bases and V by 0 bases; bases with no gene match: 8. The V gene's germline CDR1 is SGHRS and CDR2 YFSETQ. The CDR3 runs 15 residues. For the CDR3, the DNA is TGCGCCAGCAGCTTGGCCGGCGACAGGGTTAACGAGCAGTACTTC. This translates into CASSLAGDRVNEQYF.

This rearrangement joins TRBV5-4 to TRBJ1-1, with 12 nucleotides matching TRBD1. The germline CDR1 and CDR2 sequences are SGHNT and YYREEE (reference sequence). The CDR3 spans 16 residues. V lost 4 bases to trimming and J lost 1 base; unmatched junction nucleotides: 5. CDR3 in DNA: TGTGCCAGCAGCCTCCGGGACAGGGGGCCGAACACTGAAGCTTTCTTT. Its protein product is CASSLRDRGPNTEAFF.

Comment on this clone: One end of the junction fails to match germline, which may point to a read error. This chain links TRBV15 with TRBJ1-2; D gene ambiguous. The CDR3 is 14 residues long. Germline-derived CDR1 and CDR2 are LNHNV and YYDKDF (reference sequence). CDR3: CATSRDRGNYGHTF. The CDR3 region has the DNA TGTGCCACCAGCAGAGATCGTGGTAACTATGGCCACACCTTC.

V usage is TRBV24-1 and J usage is TRBJ1-2; tentatively, D is TRBD1 (5 bases). CDR3 size: 14 residues. Germline loops: CDR1 KGHDR, CDR2 SFDVKD. The V end lost 3 bases, the J end lost 4 bases, and 11 bases lay between the germline ends. CDR3 in amino acids: CATSDPRGVYGYTF. In DNA, the CDR3 is TGTGCCACCAGTGATCCGCGGGGGGTCTATGGCTACACCTTC.